These 31 T cell receptor beta chains came from one sample sequenced in a study of blood T cell repertoires in COVID-19. Generated by immunoSEQ multiplex PCR, the TCRdb table keeps only in-frame clones and is missing some. The sample has roughly 400,000 clones, about 88% seen once. The sequenced sample consisted of PBMCs or T cells enriched from blood (not recorded which). The receptors were gathered from a young woman who had been exposed to COVID-19.

The chain couples TRBV3-1 (or the pseudogene TRBV3-2) to TRBJ2-5, with TRBD1 as a possible D gene (5 bases). The germline V and J ends were trimmed by 1 base and 5 bases, with 17 bases remaining between them. Germline V gene data show CDR1 as LGHDT and CDR2 as YNNKEL (reference sequence). The CDR3 loop spans 16 amino acids. The CDR3 is CASSQGQTEVVETQYF. The CDR3 DNA is TGTGCCAGCAGCCAAGGACAGACTGAGGTCGTGGAGACCCAGTACTTC.

This chain links TRBV6-5 with TRBJ2-7, with D unclear. The CDR3 has 13 amino acids. V was cut by 5 bases and J by 4 bases, with 12 bases left in between. Germline V gives CDR1 MNHEY, CDR2 SVGAGI. The CDR3 sequence: CASSSHNGYEQYF. Here the CDR3 DNA reads TGTGCCAGCAGTAGCCACAACGGGTACGAGCAGTACTTC.

In its sample, this clone was seen a few times. This chain joins TRBV4-3 and TRBJ1-1, with D unresolved. V shed 1 base and J shed 9 bases, with 18 bases lying between them. From germline, CDR1 is LGHNA and CDR2 YSLEER. The CDR3 is 15 amino acids. Here the CDR3 DNA reads TGCGCCAGCAGCCAAGGCGCAGAGGGATTCTCGAAAGCTTTCTTT. Translation: CASSQGAEGFSKAFF.

The V and J genes are TRBV30 and TRBJ2-5; TRBD2 agrees at 12 bases. The CDR3 extends over 19 amino acids. J gave up 2 bases and V 0 bases, and 13 bases lay outside the gene matches. From germline, CDR1 is GTSNPN and CDR2 SVGIG (reference sequence). The DNA of the CDR3 is TGTGCCTGGAGTGTTAGAGAGATTGGACTAGCGGGGATTCAAGAGACCCAGTACTTC. As protein: CAWSVREIGLAGIQETQYF.

This clone occurred once. V usage is TRBV5-6 and J usage is TRBJ1-1, with 9 positions matching TRBD1. V shed 3 bases and J 0 bases; nucleotides not matched to a gene: 6. The CDR3 has 16 residues. CDR1 and CDR2 (germline): SGHDT, YYEEEE. CDR3 protein: CASSYGTGPLNTEAFF. CDR3 nucleotides: TGTGCCAGCAGCTATGGGACAGGGCCTTTGAACACTGAAGCTTTCTTT.

The J gene is TRBJ1-2, the V gene TRBV7-2; no clear D gene. The CDR3 consists of 18 residues. Germline-derived CDR1 and CDR2 are SGHTA and FQGNSA. V dropped 2 bases and J dropped 5 bases, with 24 bases sitting between them. CDR3 region: CASSLHQAGGYLGYGYTF. In nucleotides, the CDR3 is TGTGCCAGCAGCTTACATCAGGCAGGAGGATACCTCGGGTATGGCTACACCTTC.

The CDR3 here is CASSLDIQGNYGYTF. The CDR3, as DNA: TGTGCCAGCAGCTTGGATATACAGGGAAACTATGGCTACACCTTC. The chain employs TRBV5-5 and TRBJ1-2, with D possibly matching TRBD1 (6 bases). The germline CDR1 and CDR2 sequences are SGHKS and YYEKEE (reference sequence). Trimming cost V 0 bases and J 2 bases, with 11 bases left between them. CDR3 length equals 15 residues.

The chain employs TRBV7-9 and TRBJ2-3; D gene unclear. V was pared by 5 bases and J by 4 bases, with 16 bases between. There are 15 residues in the CDR3. Per germline, CDR1 SEHNR and CDR2 FQNEAQ (reference sequence). CDR3 loop: CASSPTQDGADTQYF. The CDR3 DNA is TGTGCCAGCAGCCCCACCCAGGATGGCGCAGATACGCAGTATTTT.

This clone showed up just a few times. The gene calls are TRBV12-2 and TRBJ2-3; the table names TRBD2, a call not compared with the DNA. TRBV12-2 is deemed a pseudogene. There are 15 residues in the CDR3. CDR3 coding DNA: TGTGCAAGTCGCTTAGCGCGAAGCGGTTCGGATACGCAGTATTTT. Protein sequence: CASRLARSGSDTQYF.

The gene calls are TRBV5-4 and TRBJ2-7; 11 bases line up with TRBD2. The CDR3 has 16 amino acids. Unmatched junction bases numbered 7, after V lost 3 bases and J lost 2 bases. The V gene's germline CDR1 is SGHNT and CDR2 YYREEE (reference sequence). CDR3 coding DNA: TGTGCCAGCAGCTCCGAACTAGCGGGGGTCACCTACGAGCAGTACTTC. Translating gives CASSSELAGVTYEQYF.

The count of this clone is one. The rearrangement uses TRBV5-1 and TRBJ2-7, with 10 bases lining up with TRBD1. With 0 bases clipped from V and 6 bases from J, the junction kept 3 bases outside the gene matches. Germline V CDR1 and CDR2: SGHRS, YFSETQ. This CDR3 region has 14 residues. As DNA, the CDR3 is TGCGCCAGCAGCTTGGGGGACAGGGGATCCGAGCAGTACTTC. This codes for CASSLGDRGSEQYF.

The chain is built from TRBV7-8 and TRBJ2-1; D remains unclear. The ends were cut back, 3 bases at V and 5 bases at J, with 14 bases in the middle. The CDR3 runs 15 residues. CDR1 SGHVS and CDR2 FQNEAQ come from the germline V gene. The CDR3 loop reads CASSFLRLTHNEQFF. The CDR3 nucleotides are TGTGCCAGCAGCTTTCTTAGATTAACCCACAATGAGCAGTTCTTC.

The V call is TRBV28, the J call TRBJ2-2, with D unclear. With 10 bases removed from V and 6 bases from J, the gap between germline ends came to 12 bases. The CDR3 extends over 12 amino acids. Germline V CDR1 and CDR2: MDHEN, SYDVKM. CDR3 coding DNA: TGTGCCACCCGGAGTATGTCCGGGGAGCTGTTTTTT. Encoded protein: CATRSMSGELFF.

The rearrangement joins TRBV28 to TRBJ2-7, with no clear D. The CDR3 length is 12 residues. Trimming took off 2 bases at V and 7 bases at J, with 9 bases between the two ends. Germline assignment: CDR1 MDHEN and CDR2 SYDVKM. The CDR3 DNA sequence: TGTGCCAGCAGTTTAGGCCTAGGAGAGCAGTACTTC. Its protein is CASSLGLGEQYF.

This clone showed up just once. This chain connects TRBV7-6 to TRBJ1-1; tentative D call: TRBD1 (5 bases). Between the trimmed V and J ends, which lost 3 bases and 2 bases, there was a span of 7 bases. Germline CDR1 SGHVS, CDR2 FNYEAQ. This CDR3 region has 13 residues. The CDR3 nucleotides read TGTGCCAGCAGCTTGGACACTAACACTGAAGCTTTCTTT. It encodes CASSLDTNTEAFF.

This clone turned up a few times. V gene TRBV7-9 combines with J gene TRBJ2-4; 7 nucleotides line up with TRBD2. Germline V gives CDR1 SEHNR, CDR2 FQNEAQ (reference sequence). Germline trimming cut 1 base from V and 1 base from J; bases unmatched to any gene: 1. The CDR3 consists of 15 residues. The CDR3 reads CASSLGGSAKNIQYF. The CDR3 DNA is TGTGCCAGCAGCTTAGGCGGGAGCGCCAAAAACATTCAGTACTTC.

The chain uses TRBV3-1 (or the pseudogene TRBV3-2) and TRBJ2-5, with D tentatively TRBD2 (7 bases). V was pared by 3 bases and J by 7 bases, with 24 bases between. CDR3 size: 17 residues. The germline gives CDR1 LGHDT, CDR2 YNNKEL (reference sequence). CDR3 bases: TGTGCCAGCAGCCACACAAAGGGGCGGGGGCCCTCAGGGACCCAGTACTTC. It encodes CASSHTKGRGPSGTQYF.

The V gene is TRBV6-5, the J gene TRBJ1-4; 10 bases fit TRBD1. In germline, CDR1 is MNHEY, CDR2 SVGAGI. Trimming removed 6 bases from V and 5 bases from J; junction bases left unmatched: 3. The CDR3 sequence is 14 residues long. CDR3 amino acids: CASRDRGPNEKLFF. CDR3 bases: TGTGCCAGCAGAGACAGGGGGCCGAATGAAAAACTGTTTTTT.

This clone has a single count. The chain is built from TRBV7-9 and TRBJ2-7; D is undetermined. The CDR3 runs 12 residues. V lost 11 bases to trimming and J lost 4 bases, with 15 bases between them. Per germline, CDR1 SEHNR and CDR2 FQNEAQ (reference sequence). CDR3 loop: CAYGSDEYEQYF. The CDR3, as DNA: TGTGCCTACGGGTCGGATGAGTACGAGCAGTACTTC.

The CDR3 loop is CASSPDLGGPMNTEAFF. CDR3 DNA: TGTGCCAGTAGCCCGGATCTCGGGGGACCCATGAACACTGAAGCTTTCTTT. The V call is TRBV19, the J call TRBJ1-1; D perhaps matches TRBD1 (5 bases). The V end was cut by 6 bases, the J end by 0 bases, with 20 bases between. CDR1 is LNHDA, CDR2 SQIVND, per germline (reference sequence). The CDR3 spans 17 residues.

This clone has only one observation. The V call is TRBV7-9, the J call TRBJ2-1; D possibly corresponds to TRBD1 (6 bases). The CDR3 length is 15 residues. Germline V gene data show CDR1 as SEHNR and CDR2 as FQNEAQ (reference sequence). The V end lost 5 bases, the J end lost 0 bases, and 11 bases lay between the germline ends. The CDR3 region is CASSPPDSSYNEQFF. The CDR3 nucleotides read TGTGCCAGCAGCCCCCCGGACAGCTCCTACAATGAGCAGTTCTTC.

This clone was seen a few times. The J gene is TRBJ2-1, the V gene TRBV6-5, with TRBD1 matching over 7 bases. V lost 2 bases and J lost 15; bases outside the gene matches: 10. Germline V gives CDR1 MNHEY, CDR2 SVGAGI. The CDR3 has 13 amino acids. The CDR3 spells CASSYRPGGSPFF. The CDR3 bases are TGTGCCAGCAGTTACCGCCCAGGGGGATCCCCGTTCTTC.

CDR3 sequence reads: CASSQTAGTTDTQYF. CDR3 bases: TGTGCCAGCAGCCAAACGGCGGGGACCACAGATACGCAGTATTTT. J is TRBJ2-3 and V is TRBV3-1 (or the pseudogene TRBV3-2); D might be TRBD2 (6 bases). Germline CDR1 is LGHDT and CDR2 is YNNKEL (reference sequence). The CDR3 totals 15 residues. V was cut by 2 bases and J by 2 bases, with 11 bases left in between.

The chain couples TRBV3-1 (or the pseudogene TRBV3-2) to TRBJ2-7; D may be TRBD2 (5 bases). The CDR3 has 16 residues. With 1 base removed from V and 4 bases from J, the gap between germline ends came to 17 bases. Per germline, CDR1 LGHDT and CDR2 YNNKEL (reference sequence). The CDR3 loop is CASSQAGFSPSYEQYF. For the CDR3, the DNA is TGTGCCAGCAGCCAAGCGGGGTTTAGTCCGTCGTACGAGCAGTACTTC.

The sample holds one count of this clone. The chain has TRBV27 and TRBJ1-2, with TRBD1 matching 11 bases. The length of the CDR3 is 13 residues. Per germline, CDR1 MNHEY and CDR2 SMNVEV (reference sequence). J gave up 5 bases and V 8 bases, and 4 bases lay outside the gene matches. The CDR3 sequence: CASRRDRGYGYTF. CDR3 bases: TGTGCCAGCCGACGGGACAGGGGGTATGGCTACACCTTC.

This chain links TRBV3-1 (or the pseudogene TRBV3-2) with TRBJ2-7; 7 nucleotides line up with TRBD2. This CDR3 region has 13 residues. Trimming removed 3 bases from V and 4 bases from J; junction bases left unmatched: 3. The V gene's germline CDR1 is LGHDT and CDR2 YNNKEL (reference sequence). The CDR3 loop reads CASSQNSGYEQYF. CDR3 bases: TGTGCCAGCAGCCAGAATAGCGGGTACGAGCAGTACTTC.

The V gene is TRBV5-5, the J gene TRBJ2-1; 9 bases align to TRBD2. CDR3 length: 15 amino acids. Trimming removed 0 bases from V and 5 bases from J; junction bases left unmatched: 3. Germline loops: CDR1 SGHKS, CDR2 YYEKEE (reference sequence). The CDR3 spells CASSLVAGANNEQFF. In DNA form, the CDR3 reads TGTGCCAGCAGCTTGGTAGCGGGGGCGAACAATGAGCAGTTCTTC.

This clone has more than one count but fewer than ten. The genes are TRBV29-1 and TRBJ2-2; 9 bases line up with TRBD1. The germline V gene encodes CDR1 SQVTM and CDR2 ANQGSEA. With V trimmed by 7 bases and J by 3 bases, 0 bases remained unmatched. The CDR3 contains 12 residues. CDR3 in DNA: TGCAGCGGGGACAGGGACACCGGGGAGCTGTTTTTT. Translated, it gives CSGDRDTGELFF.

The CDR3 protein is CASSLGQSPYEQYF. CDR3 DNA: TGTGCCAGCAGCCTGGGACAGTCCCCTTACGAGCAGTACTTC. The J gene is TRBJ2-7, the V gene TRBV3-1 (or the pseudogene TRBV3-2), with 7 bases aligning to TRBD1. With 4 bases clipped from V and 4 bases from J, the junction kept 7 bases outside the gene matches. CDR1 LGHDT and CDR2 YNNKEL come from the germline V gene (reference sequence). This CDR3 comprises 14 residues.

The rearrangement links TRBV19 to TRBJ2-7; weak D call: TRBD1 (6 bases). This CDR3 is built from 15 residues. Trimming removed 3 bases at V and 7 bases at J, with 19 bases between. The germline CDR1 and CDR2 sequences are LNHDA and SQIVND (reference sequence). The CDR3 sequence is CASSIWQGSLLEQYF. The DNA of the CDR3 is TGTGCCAGTAGTATTTGGCAGGGGAGTCTATTGGAGCAGTACTTC.

This chain links TRBV4-2 with TRBJ2-7, with 7 bases identical to TRBD1. Losses at the gene ends were 0 bases for V and 6 bases for J; bases not matched to a gene: 11. Germline V gives CDR1 LGHNA, CDR2 YNFKEQ. The CDR3 totals 16 residues. CDR3 in amino acids: CASSQDRGTVSPEQYF. The CDR3 region has the DNA TGTGCCAGCAGCCAAGATAGGGGGACAGTCTCACCCGAGCAGTACTTC.